What follows are 15 T cell receptor beta chains derived from one specimen sequenced in a study of CD8+CD57+ T cells in acquired aplastic anemia. Patients included in sequencing had previously demonstrated CD8+CD57+ cell expansion by flow cytometry. The template used for profiling TCR beta VDJ and CDR3 was genomic DNA. TCRdb processed the reads anew with MiXCR; each CDR3 protein has one entry. The sample records about 470,000 distinct CDR3 sequences, around 30% being singletons. Sequencing was carried out using sorted CD4+, CD8+, or CD8+CD57+ T cells (not recorded which) from PBMCs. The source is a human donor with aplastic anemia.

The genes are TRBV7-3 and TRBJ1-2; TRBD1 matches 7 bases. Germline values: CDR1 SGHTA, CDR2 FQGTGA. The V and J ends lost 5 bases and 0 bases, in that order; junction bases with no gene match: 15. The CDR3 consists of 18 residues. CDR3 nucleotides: TGTGCCAGCAGCCCAAAGGTCGCCAGGGGACAGCCTAACTATGGCTACACCTTC. Protein product: CASSPKVARGQPNYGYTF.

This sequence joins TRBV12-3 or TRBV12-4 and TRBJ2-3; possibly TRBD2 for D (7 bases). The CDR3 extends over 17 amino acids. Trimming stripped 6 bases from V and 4 bases from J, with 23 bases between. CDR3 sequence reads: CASSSAGEGVRPDTQYF. CDR3 DNA sequence: TGTGCCAGCAGCTCGGCCGGGGAGGGGGTGCGTCCAGATACGCAGTATTTT.

There are many counts of this clonotype. The V gene is TRBV15, the J gene TRBJ2-7; D is uncertain. CDR3 size: 14 residues. The germline gives CDR1 LNHNV, CDR2 YYDKDF (reference sequence). V lost 1 base, J lost 2 bases, and 9 bases lay in between. This CDR3 is CATSRAGPTYEQYF. The CDR3 DNA reads TGTGCCACCAGCAGAGCCGGGCCGACCTACGAGCAGTACTTC.

The gene calls are TRBV15 and TRBJ2-1; no definite D call. The V end was cut by 0 bases, the J end by 5 bases, with 5 bases between. Germline CDR1 is LNHNV and CDR2 is YYDKDF (reference sequence). This CDR3 has 13 amino acids. CDR3 loop: CATSRDYHNEQFF. The CDR3 DNA is TGTGCCACCAGCAGAGACTATCACAATGAGCAGTTCTTC.

The rearrangement uses TRBV7-9 and TRBJ2-1; 9 nucleotides align to TRBD1. Germline trimming cut 5 bases from V and 12 bases from J; bases unmatched to any gene: 8. Germline V lookup: CDR1 SEHNR, CDR2 FQNEAQ (reference sequence). The CDR3 extends over 13 amino acids. The CDR3 sequence: CASSDRDRVGQFF. CDR3 DNA sequence: TGTGCCAGCAGCGACCGGGACAGGGTAGGGCAGTTCTTC.

The chain employs TRBV5-1 and TRBJ2-1; D gene ambiguous. V lost 0 bases to trimming and J lost 0 bases, with 10 bases between them. From germline, CDR1 is SGHRS and CDR2 YFSETQ. The CDR3 contains 16 residues. The CDR3 sequence: CASSLAGGASYNEQFF. The CDR3 bases are TGCGCCAGCAGCTTGGCCGGTGGAGCCTCCTACAATGAGCAGTTCTTC.

The chain couples TRBV7-9 to TRBJ1-2; D remains unclear. There are 11 residues in the CDR3. The ends were cut back, 1 base at V and 13 bases at J, with 10 bases in the middle. The germline CDR1 and CDR2 sequences are SEHNR and FQNEAQ (reference sequence). This CDR3 reads CASSLDRRLTF. The DNA of the CDR3 is TGTGCCAGCAGCTTAGACCGGCGCCTCACCTTC.

The rearrangement links TRBV6-1 to TRBJ2-3, with TRBD1 matching over 7 bases. Germline loops: CDR1 MNHNS, CDR2 SASEGT. J was trimmed by 10 bases and V by 5 bases; bases with no gene match: 6. The CDR3 has 12 residues. The CDR3 bases are TGTGCCAGCAGTCTAGGGGGCGTCGCGCAGTATTTT. It specifies CASSLGGVAQYF.

The chain uses TRBV2 and TRBJ1-1; TRBD1 might be the D (5 bases). Per the germline V gene, CDR1 is SNHLY and CDR2 is FYNNEI. The CDR3 spans 15 residues. V shed 7 bases and J shed 5 bases, with 20 bases lying between them. CDR3 amino acids: CASIPQRGVGTEAFF. The CDR3 nucleotides are TGTGCCAGCATTCCCCAACGGGGGGTGGGTACTGAAGCTTTCTTT.

As to this clonotype: This may be a read error: a much more frequent sequence differs by one nucleotide. This chain's CDR3 is CASSSSSSGYEQYF. The CDR3 nucleotides are TGTGCCAGCAGCTCCTCGTCCAGCGGGTACGAGCAGTACTTC. The chain combines TRBV7-8 with TRBJ2-7; maybe TRBD2 (6 bases). This CDR3 comprises 14 residues. CDR1 is SGHVS and CDR2 is FQNEAQ in the germline V gene. V was pared by 4 bases and J by 4 bases, with 14 bases between. The whole variable domain, filled in from reference TRBV7-8 and TRBJ2-7, reads GAGVSQSPRYKVAKRGQDVALRCDPISGHVSLFWYQQALGQGPEFLTYFQNEAQLDKSGLPSDRFFAERPEGSVSTLKIQRTQQEDSAVYLCASSSSSSGYEQYFGPGTRLTVT.

This chain uses TRBV3-1 with TRBJ1-4, with unresolved D. The CDR3 is 15 amino acids. Germline V CDR1 and CDR2: LGHDT, YNNKEL (reference sequence). V shed 3 bases and J shed 8 bases, with 16 bases lying between them. The CDR3 DNA follows: TGTGCCAGCAGCCAGCCCATGGCAGCTCACGAAAAACTGTTTTTT. It specifies CASSQPMAAHEKLFF.

This clonotype has just a few counts. This chain uses TRBV3-1 with TRBJ1-2; unclear D gene. The CDR3 is 11 amino acids. V dropped 4 bases and J dropped 7 bases, with 7 bases sitting between them. Germline loops: CDR1 LGHDT, CDR2 YNNKEL (reference sequence). The CDR3, as DNA: TGTGCCAGCAGCCGGACTGGTGGCTACACCTTC. This gives the protein CASSRTGGYTF.

Comment on this clonotype: The conserved phenylalanine or tryptophan normally closing the CDR3 is absent here, so this likely arose from a read error. CDR3 sequence: CSARELGAKGTEAFS. The CDR3 region has the DNA TGCAGTGCTAGAGAACTCGGGGCTAAAGGCACTGAAGCTTTCTCT. This rearrangement joins TRBV20-1 to TRBJ1-1, with D possibly TRBD1 on 5 matching bases. The CDR3 length is 15 residues. Germline CDR1 DFQATT, CDR2 SNEGSKA (reference sequence). The V end lost 0 bases, the J end lost 4 bases, and 15 bases lay between the germline ends.

The chain recombines TRBV7-9 with TRBJ2-1, with TRBD2 matching 9 bases. Germline CDR1 SEHNR, CDR2 FQNEAQ (reference sequence). Germline trimming cut 5 bases from V and 12 bases from J; bases unmatched to any gene: 5. This CDR3 is built from 12 residues. The chain's CDR3 is CASSPLGLAQFF. Written as DNA, the CDR3 is TGTGCCAGCAGCCCCTTGGGACTAGCGCAGTTCTTC.

In the case of this clonotype: A much bigger clone sits one base away, suggesting this may be a read error. The chain uses TRBV2 and TRBJ2-1, with D maybe TRBD2 (6 bases). Germline CDR1 and CDR2: SNHLY and FYNNEI. CDR3 length: 13 amino acids. V was clipped by 6 bases and J by 8 bases, with 14 bases between them. The DNA of the CDR3 is TGTGCCAGCAGGGAGGGACTTTACGATGAGCAGTTCTTC. It encodes CASREGLYDEQFF.